The present entry profiles one T cell receptor beta chain with its context. The V gene lost 0 bases and the J gene lost 2 bases, with 14 bases spanning the gap. Germline lookup yields CDR1 SGDLS and CDR2 YYNGEE. CDR3 length equals 16 residues. How the authors handled the data: It was from reference gene primer amplification that nucleated cell counts were estimated. The table came from immunoSEQ multiplex PCR; TCRdb's copy has only in-frame clones and leaves some out. Clonal size and the V and J genes are those of that table, whereas D and trimming came from the DNA. The repertoire holds around 78,000 clones, with roughly 91% as singletons. This specimen comes from a study of blood T cell repertoires in COVID-19. Overall study: Sites across the United States, Italy and Spain contributed samples from acute and convalescent COVID-19. Sources were T cells, B-cell-depleted T cells, or PBMCs; the material itself was cDNA or gDNA.

Sequences were obtained from peripheral blood. The chain links TRBV9 to TRBJ2-5; the D gene is possibly TRBD2 (6 bases). The receptor was derived from a woman between 45 and 65 years old in a cohort sampled during active COVID-19. CDR3 DNA sequence: TGTGCCAGCAGCGTAGAAGGAGGGAACGGGCAAGAGACCCAGTACTTC. This encodes CASSVEGGNGQETQYF.